This is a list of T cell receptor beta chains from one sample in a study of blood T cell repertoires in COVID-19. Using immunoSEQ multiplex PCR, the repertoire was profiled, and TCRdb retains in-frame clones only, with some absent. Of some 310,000 clones in the sample, nearly 90% were seen once. Sample: peripheral blood. Receptors originate from a woman between 35 and 50 years old with COVID-19, enrolled during active disease. The CDR3 runs from the conserved cysteine through the conserved F or W. A D gene is named only where the DNA matches it firmly. Size is omitted from some rows. Given values are once, few, many or a class for expanded clones.

V	size	J	D	CDR3	DNA
TRBV29-1	.	TRBJ2-1	.	CSVESNYNEQFF	TGCAGCGTTGAGTCAAACTACAATGAGCAGTTCTTC
TRBV6-5	.	TRBJ1-1	TRBD1	CASRTDRANTEAFF	TGTGCCAGCAGAACAGACAGGGCGAACACTGAAGCTTTCTTT
TRBV18	.	TRBJ2-7	.	CASSPPSAPYEQYF	TGTGCCAGCTCACCACCGAGTGCCCCCTACGAGCAGTACTTC
TRBV28	.	TRBJ1-2	.	CASSHLRTSDYGYTF	TGTGCCAGCAGCCACCTCAGGACTAGCGACTATGGCTACACCTTC
TRBV18	once	TRBJ2-7	TRBD1	CASSPDRNTYEQYF	TGTGCCAGCTCACCGGACAGGAACACCTACGAGCAGTACTTC
TRBV25-1	.	TRBJ1-2	.	CASSDDRNYGYTF	TGTGCCAGCAGTGATGACAGAAACTATGGCTACACCTTC
TRBV6-5	.	TRBJ1-2	.	CASSYSTVYGYTF	TGTGCCAGCAGTTACTCGACAGTCTATGGCTACACCTTC
TRBV29-1	.	TRBJ1-2	.	CSVEGREGRYGYTF	TGCAGCGTGGAGGGGAGGGAGGGCCGCTATGGCTACACCTTC
TRBV6-1	.	TRBJ1-1	.	CASSEEGGARTEAFF	TGTGCCAGCAGTGAAGAGGGGGGGGCGCGAACTGAAGCTTTCTTT
TRBV27	.	TRBJ1-1	TRBD1	CASSYLTGMNTEAFF	TGTGCCAGCAGTTACCTGACAGGGATGAACACTGAAGCTTTCTTT
TRBV10-3	once	TRBJ2-3	TRBD1	CAISDGRGRADTQYF	TGTGCCATCAGTGATGGCAGGGGGAGAGCAGATACGCAGTATTTT
TRBV5-1	.	TRBJ2-5	TRBD2	CASRLAVQETQYF	TGCGCCAGCCGACTAGCGGTACAAGAGACCCAGTACTTC
TRBV27	once	TRBJ2-1	.	CASSLGGTYNEQFF	TGTGCCAGCAGTTTGGGCGGGACCTACAATGAGCAGTTCTTC
TRBV6-5	.	TRBJ2-2	.	CASRALRGAGELFF	TGTGCCAGCAGGGCCCTTAGAGGTGCCGGGGAGCTGTTTTTT
TRBV21-1	.	TRBJ2-5	.	CASSTAPGLLKSVGEEGQQETQYF	TGTGCCAGCAGCACGGCACCGGGACTTTTAAAGTCGGTCGGGGAAGAGGGTCAACAAGAGACCCAGTACTTC
TRBV2	.	TRBJ2-5	.	CASSSGLETQYF	TGTGCCAGCAGCTCAGGGTTAGAGACCCAGTACTTC
TRBV9	once	TRBJ2-1	.	CASSVGGQMYNEQFF	TGTGCCAGCAGCGTAGGTGGACAGATGTACAATGAGCAGTTCTTC
TRBV5-8	.	TRBJ1-5	.	CASRVRGASNQPQHF	TGTGCCAGCAGGGTGCGGGGGGCAAGCAATCAGCCCCAGCATTTT
TRBV21-1	.	TRBJ1-1	.	CASSKRGTGGRYEAFF	TGTGCCAGCAGCAAGAGGGGGACAGGGGGACGTTATGAAGCTTTCTTT
TRBV19	.	TRBJ2-2	TRBD2	CASTPRLAGGLNTGELFF	TGTGCCAGTACCCCCCGACTAGCGGGAGGGCTGAACACCGGGGAGCTGTTTTTT
TRBV19	.	TRBJ2-6	TRBD2	CASGGTSGVSGANVLTF	TGTGCCAGCGGGGGGACTAGCGGGGTCTCTGGGGCCAACGTCCTGACTTTC
TRBV27	.	TRBJ2-5	.	CASSPSLGRGETQYF	TGTGCCAGCAGTCCGTCTCTAGGTAGAGGAGAGACCCAGTACTTC
TRBV2	.	TRBJ1-6	TRBD1	CASFRTGDDYNSPLHF	TGTGCCAGCTTCAGGACAGGGGACGATTATAATTCACCCCTCCACTTT
TRBV18	.	TRBJ1-1	TRBD1	CASSTLGTGLNTEAFF	TGTGCCAGCTCAACATTAGGGACAGGTTTGAACACTGAAGCTTTCTTT
TRBV6-4	.	TRBJ2-3	.	CASSDWATDTQYF	TGTGCCAGCAGTGATTGGGCCACCGATACGCAGTATTTT
TRBV3-1/TRBV3-2	.	TRBJ1-2	TRBD1	CASSRQGSHGYTF	TGTGCCAGCAGCCGACAGGGGAGCCATGGCTACACCTTC
TRBV27	.	TRBJ2-7	TRBD1	CASSFTGTESYEQYF	TGTGCCAGCAGTTTTACCGGGACAGAGTCCTACGAGCAGTACTTC
TRBV5-1	.	TRBJ2-7	.	CASSLGTGTYEQYF	TGCGCCAGCAGCTTGGGCACAGGGACCTACGAGCAGTACTTC
TRBV27	.	TRBJ2-5	.	CASSQPLPGIFQETQYF	TGTGCCAGCAGTCAGCCCCTCCCCGGGATCTTCCAAGAGACCCAGTACTTC
TRBV4-1	few	TRBJ2-1	.	CASSPKASGSMYNEQFF	TGCGCCAGCAGCCCCAAGGCATCAGGGTCTATGTACAATGAGCAGTTCTTC
TRBV7-2	.	TRBJ1-1	.	CASSLAFKGVDTEAFF	TGTGCCAGCAGCTTAGCGTTCAAAGGGGTCGACACTGAAGCTTTCTTT
TRBV4-3	few	TRBJ2-1	TRBD2	CASSQDLSGSSYNEQFF	TGCGCCAGCAGCCAAGATTTAAGCGGGAGCTCCTACAATGAGCAGTTCTTC
TRBV5-1	once	TRBJ1-1	TRBD1	CASSLALGTEGTEAFF	TGCGCCAGCAGCTTGGCCCTGGGGACAGAAGGGACTGAAGCTTTCTTT
TRBV19	.	TRBJ1-5	TRBD1	CASSIRTGGQPQHF	TGTGCCAGTAGTATCCGAACAGGGGGTCAGCCCCAGCATTTT
TRBV30	once	TRBJ2-7	.	CAWSGGGDEQYF	TGTGCCTGGAGCGGGGGTGGGGACGAGCAGTACTTC
TRBV28	.	TRBJ1-1	.	CASSLDRTEAFF	TGTGCCAGCAGTCTGGACAGAACTGAAGCTTTCTTT
TRBV27	.	TRBJ2-7	TRBD2	CASSLREGDEQYF	TGTGCCAGCAGTCTCCGGGAGGGTGACGAGCAGTACTTC
TRBV19	once	TRBJ2-1	.	CASRMGAVYNEQFF	TGTGCCAGTAGGATGGGGGCCGTATACAATGAGCAGTTCTTC
TRBV2	.	TRBJ2-1	.	CASSGQGGNEQFF	TGTGCCAGCAGTGGGCAGGGTGGCAATGAGCAGTTCTTC
TRBV27	.	TRBJ1-5	TRBD1	CASSYRGGQPQHF	TGTGCCAGCAGTTACAGGGGAGGCCAGCCCCAGCATTTT
TRBV30	once	TRBJ2-3	.	CAWKPLADTQYF	TGTGCCTGGAAACCCCTAGCGGATACGCAGTATTTT
TRBV6-2/TRBV6-3	.	TRBJ1-3	.	CASSYDPGSRSGNTIYF	TGTGCCAGCAGTTACGATCCCGGGAGCCGCTCTGGAAACACCATATATTTT
TRBV6-5	once	TRBJ1-1	.	CASSLVGGVGTEAFF	TGTGCCAGCAGCTTGGTTGGGGGGGTGGGCACTGAAGCTTTCTTT
TRBV27	.	TRBJ1-4	TRBD1	CASSLMQGGDEKLFF	TGTGCCAGCAGTCTAATGCAGGGGGGCGATGAAAAACTGTTTTTT
TRBV15	.	TRBJ1-2	TRBD1	CATSRGQKYGYTF	TGTGCCACCAGCAGGGGACAGAAATATGGCTACACCTTC
TRBV7-8	.	TRBJ2-5	TRBD2	CASRTLAGDETQYF	TGTGCCAGCAGGACACTAGCGGGGGACGAGACCCAGTACTTC
TRBV4-2	.	TRBJ2-2	.	CASSPEGPGGELFF	TGTGCCAGCAGCCCGGAAGGACCGGGAGGGGAGCTGTTTTTT
TRBV14	once	TRBJ2-3	.	CASSPPAGFSTDTQYF	TGTGCCAGCAGCCCCCCGGCAGGGTTCAGCACAGATACGCAGTATTTT
TRBV19	once	TRBJ2-7	.	CASSIGHFSYEQYF	TGTGCCAGTAGTATAGGACACTTTTCCTACGAGCAGTACTTC
TRBV2	.	TRBJ1-5	TRBD1	CASSPGQGNQPQHF	TGTGCCAGCAGCCCAGGACAGGGCAATCAGCCCCAGCATTTT
TRBV6-5	once	TRBJ1-2	.	CASRTTHSEIYGYTF	TGTGCCAGCAGGACCACCCATTCGGAGATCTATGGCTACACCTTC
TRBV21-1	.	TRBJ1-1	.	CASSMKSRIRRGAGGRTEAFF	TGTGCCAGCAGCATGAAGTCGAGGATCAGACGCGGCGCAGGGGGGAGGACTGAAGCTTTCTTT
TRBV11-2	.	TRBJ2-3	.	CASSPLGAITDTQYF	TGTGCCAGCAGCCCTCTGGGGGCAATCACAGATACGCAGTATTTT
TRBV27	.	TRBJ2-1	TRBD2	CASSQGLAGRLGNEQFF	TGTGCCAGCAGTCAAGGACTAGCGGGACGTCTTGGGAATGAGCAGTTCTTC
TRBV9	.	TRBJ2-5	TRBD2	CASSVDPSGGVSETQYF	TGTGCCAGCAGCGTAGACCCCAGCGGGGGGGTGTCCGAGACCCAGTACTTC
TRBV6-2/TRBV6-3	.	TRBJ1-5	TRBD1	CASSYVGTGEFMEPQHF	TGTGCCAGCAGTTACGTCGGGACAGGGGAATTCATGGAGCCCCAGCATTTT
TRBV4-2	once	TRBJ1-2	TRBD1	CASSQGGTGGGNGYTF	TGTGCCAGCAGCCAAGGCGGGACAGGGGGCGGGAATGGCTACACCTTC
TRBV30	.	TRBJ2-5	.	CAWDRHSQETQYF	TGTGCCTGGGACCGACACAGCCAAGAGACCCAGTACTTC